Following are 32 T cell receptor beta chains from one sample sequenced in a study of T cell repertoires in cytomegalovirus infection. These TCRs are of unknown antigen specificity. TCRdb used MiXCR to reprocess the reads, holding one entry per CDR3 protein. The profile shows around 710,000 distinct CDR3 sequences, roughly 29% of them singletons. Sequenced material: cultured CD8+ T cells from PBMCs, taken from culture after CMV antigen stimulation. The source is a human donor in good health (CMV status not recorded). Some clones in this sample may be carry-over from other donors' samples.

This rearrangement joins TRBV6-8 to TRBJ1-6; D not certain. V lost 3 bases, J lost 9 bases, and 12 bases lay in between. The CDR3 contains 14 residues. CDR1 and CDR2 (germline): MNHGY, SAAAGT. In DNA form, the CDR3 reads TGTGCCAGCAGTTATCGGACGCTCGGTTCACCCCTCCACTTT. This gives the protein CASSYRTLGSPLHF.

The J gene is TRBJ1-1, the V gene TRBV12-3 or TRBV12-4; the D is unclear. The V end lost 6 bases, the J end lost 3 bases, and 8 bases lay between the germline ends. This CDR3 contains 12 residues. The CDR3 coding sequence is TGTGCCAGCAGGGATTCTGACACTGAAGCTTTCTTT. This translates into CASRDSDTEAFF.

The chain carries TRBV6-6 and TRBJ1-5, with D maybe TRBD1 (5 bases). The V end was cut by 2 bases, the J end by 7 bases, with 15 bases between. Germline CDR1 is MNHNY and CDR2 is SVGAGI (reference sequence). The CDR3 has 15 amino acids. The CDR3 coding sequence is TGTGCCAGCAGTTACCCCGGCAGGGTCAACCAGCCCCAGCATTTT. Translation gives CASSYPGRVNQPQHF.

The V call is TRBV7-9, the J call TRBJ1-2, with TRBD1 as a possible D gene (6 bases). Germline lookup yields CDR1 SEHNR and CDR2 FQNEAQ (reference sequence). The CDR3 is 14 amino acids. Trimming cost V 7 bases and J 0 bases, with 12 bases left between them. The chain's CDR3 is CASTMDRANYGYTF. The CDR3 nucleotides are TGTGCCAGCACCATGGACAGAGCTAACTATGGCTACACCTTC.

This CDR3 is CASSLWAQGPYNEQFF. CDR3 DNA: TGTGCCAGCAGCTTGTGGGCCCAGGGGCCCTACAATGAGCAGTTCTTC. The chain carries TRBV5-4 and TRBJ2-1; possibly TRBD1 for D (6 bases). The CDR3 has 16 residues. V was trimmed by 1 base and J by 2 bases, leaving 13 bases between them. Germline assignment: CDR1 SGHNT and CDR2 YYREEE (reference sequence).

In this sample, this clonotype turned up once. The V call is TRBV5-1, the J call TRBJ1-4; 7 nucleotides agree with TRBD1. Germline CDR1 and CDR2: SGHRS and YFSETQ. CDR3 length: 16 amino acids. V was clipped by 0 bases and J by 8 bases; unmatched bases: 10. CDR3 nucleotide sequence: TGCGCCAGCAGCTTGGACAGGGGTCCTTACTCCGAAAAACTGTTTTTT. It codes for CASSLDRGPYSEKLFF.

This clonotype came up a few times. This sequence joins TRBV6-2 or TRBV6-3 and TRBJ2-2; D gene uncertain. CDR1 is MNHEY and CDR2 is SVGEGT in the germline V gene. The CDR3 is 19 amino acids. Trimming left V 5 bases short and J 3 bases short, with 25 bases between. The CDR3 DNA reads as TGTGCCAGCAGTCCCAATTTTCGTCAGACTCAACTGGACACCGGGGAGCTGTTTTTT. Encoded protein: CASSPNFRQTQLDTGELFF.

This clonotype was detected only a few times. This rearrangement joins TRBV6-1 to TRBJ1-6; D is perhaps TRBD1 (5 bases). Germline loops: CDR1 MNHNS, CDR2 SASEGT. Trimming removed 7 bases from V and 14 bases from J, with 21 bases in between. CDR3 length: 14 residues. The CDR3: CASTLGAPLGTLHF. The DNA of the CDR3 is TGTGCCAGCACCCTCGGGGCCCCCCTTGGGACCCTCCACTTT.

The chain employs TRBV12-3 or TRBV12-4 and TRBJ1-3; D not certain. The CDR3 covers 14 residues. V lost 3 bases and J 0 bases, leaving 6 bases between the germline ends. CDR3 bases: TGTGCCAGCAGTTTTAGAATCTCTGGAAACACCATATATTTT. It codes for CASSFRISGNTIYF.

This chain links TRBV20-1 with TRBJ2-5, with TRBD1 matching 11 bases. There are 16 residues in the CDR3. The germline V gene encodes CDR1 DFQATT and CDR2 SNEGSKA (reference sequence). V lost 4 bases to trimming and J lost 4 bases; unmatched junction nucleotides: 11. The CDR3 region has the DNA TGCAGTGCTACGAAATACGGGACAGGGGGTTCAGAGACCCAGTACTTC. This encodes CSATKYGTGGSETQYF.

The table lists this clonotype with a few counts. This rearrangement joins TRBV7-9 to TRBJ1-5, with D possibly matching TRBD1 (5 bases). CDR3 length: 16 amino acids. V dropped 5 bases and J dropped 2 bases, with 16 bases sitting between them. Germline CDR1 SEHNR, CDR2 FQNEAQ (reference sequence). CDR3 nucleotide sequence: TGTGCCAGCAGCATGCCGGGGCTCGGAGGCAATCAGCCCCAGCATTTT. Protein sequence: CASSMPGLGGNQPQHF.

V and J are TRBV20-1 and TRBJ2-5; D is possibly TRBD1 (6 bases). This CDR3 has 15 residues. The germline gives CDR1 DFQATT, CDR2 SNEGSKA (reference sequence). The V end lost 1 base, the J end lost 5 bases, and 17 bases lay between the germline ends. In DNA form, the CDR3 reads TGCAGTGCTAGAGTCAAGGGGGTGGGAAGCGAGACCCAGTACTTC. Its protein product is CSARVKGVGSETQYF.

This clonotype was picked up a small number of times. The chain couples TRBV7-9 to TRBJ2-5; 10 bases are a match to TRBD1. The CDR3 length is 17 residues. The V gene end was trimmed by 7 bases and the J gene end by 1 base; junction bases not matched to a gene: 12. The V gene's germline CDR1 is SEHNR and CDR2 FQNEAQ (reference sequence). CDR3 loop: CASTASGDRGVQETQYF. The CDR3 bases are TGTGCCAGCACCGCCTCGGGGGACAGGGGCGTCCAAGAGACCCAGTACTTC.

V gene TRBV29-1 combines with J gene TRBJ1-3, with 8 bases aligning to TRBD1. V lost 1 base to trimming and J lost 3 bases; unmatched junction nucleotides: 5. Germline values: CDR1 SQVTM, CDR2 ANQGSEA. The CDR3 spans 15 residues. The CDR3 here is CSVEGQGAVGNTIYF. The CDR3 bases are TGCAGCGTTGAAGGCCAGGGGGCAGTTGGAAACACCATATATTTT.

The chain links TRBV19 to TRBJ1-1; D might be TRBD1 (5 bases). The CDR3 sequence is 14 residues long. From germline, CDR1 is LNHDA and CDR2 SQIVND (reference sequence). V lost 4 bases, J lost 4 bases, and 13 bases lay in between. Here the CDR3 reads CASSRGGHSTEAFF. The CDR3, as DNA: TGTGCCAGTAGTAGGGGAGGACATTCCACTGAAGCTTTCTTT.

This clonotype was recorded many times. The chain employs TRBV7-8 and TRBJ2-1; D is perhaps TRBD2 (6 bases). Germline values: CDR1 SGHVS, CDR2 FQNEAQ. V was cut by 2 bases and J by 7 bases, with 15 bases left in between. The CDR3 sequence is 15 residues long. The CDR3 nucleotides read TGTGCCAGCAGCTTACCCCTGGCAGGGAGGAATGAGCAGTTCTTC. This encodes CASSLPLAGRNEQFF.

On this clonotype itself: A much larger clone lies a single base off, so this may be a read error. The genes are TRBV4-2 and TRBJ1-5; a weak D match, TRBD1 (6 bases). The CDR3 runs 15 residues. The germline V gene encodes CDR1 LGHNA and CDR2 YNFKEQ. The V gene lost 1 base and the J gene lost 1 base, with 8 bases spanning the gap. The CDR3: CASSQGGGSNQPQHF. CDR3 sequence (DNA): TGTGCCAGCAGCCAAGGAGGGGGGAGCAATCAGCCCCAGCATTTT.

CDR3 amino acids: CASSYERGRPFRNIQYF. The CDR3 bases are TGTGCCAGCAGTTACGAGAGAGGTCGGCCATTTAGAAACATTCAGTACTTC. The chain links TRBV6-2 or TRBV6-3 to TRBJ2-4; no reliable D call. The germline V gene encodes CDR1 MNHEY and CDR2 SVGEGT. Trimming took off 2 bases at V and 6 bases at J, with 20 bases between the two ends. The CDR3 covers 17 residues.

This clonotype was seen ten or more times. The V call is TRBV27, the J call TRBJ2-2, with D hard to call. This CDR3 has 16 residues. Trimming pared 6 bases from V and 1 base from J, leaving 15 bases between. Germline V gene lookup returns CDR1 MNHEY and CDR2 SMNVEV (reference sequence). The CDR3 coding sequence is TGTGCCAGCAGCCTAACGGCTTCCCAGAACACCGGGGAGCTGTTTTTT. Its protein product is CASSLTASQNTGELFF.

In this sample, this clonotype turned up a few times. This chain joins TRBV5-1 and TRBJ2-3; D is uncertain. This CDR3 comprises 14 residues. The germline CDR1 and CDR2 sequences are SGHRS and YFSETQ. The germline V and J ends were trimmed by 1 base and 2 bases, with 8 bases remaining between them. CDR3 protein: CASSLKGFTDTQYF. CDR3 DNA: TGCGCCAGCAGCTTGAAGGGTTTCACAGATACGCAGTATTTT.

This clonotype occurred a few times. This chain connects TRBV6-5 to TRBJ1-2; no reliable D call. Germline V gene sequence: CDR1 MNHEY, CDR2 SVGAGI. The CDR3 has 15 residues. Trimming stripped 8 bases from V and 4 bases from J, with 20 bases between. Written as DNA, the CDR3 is TGTGCCAGCCCTTACCGCCGCAGAAGCTTCTATGGCTACACCTTC. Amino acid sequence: CASPYRRRSFYGYTF.

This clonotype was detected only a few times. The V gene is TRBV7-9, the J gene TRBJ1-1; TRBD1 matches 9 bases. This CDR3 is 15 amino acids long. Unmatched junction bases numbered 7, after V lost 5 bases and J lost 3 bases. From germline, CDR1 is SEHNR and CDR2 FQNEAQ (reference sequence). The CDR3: CASSGTGGIDTEAFF. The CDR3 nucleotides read TGTGCCAGCAGCGGCACAGGGGGCATTGACACTGAAGCTTTCTTT.

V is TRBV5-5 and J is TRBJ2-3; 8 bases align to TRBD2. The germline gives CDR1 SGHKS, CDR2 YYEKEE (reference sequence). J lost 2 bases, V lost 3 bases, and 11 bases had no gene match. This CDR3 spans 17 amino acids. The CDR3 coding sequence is TGTGCCAGCAGCTCATCCAAGCGGGGGAGAGACACAGATACGCAGTATTTT. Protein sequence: CASSSSKRGRDTDTQYF. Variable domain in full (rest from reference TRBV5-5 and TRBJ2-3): DAGVTQSPTHLIKTRGQQVTLRCSPISGHKSVSWYQQVLGQGPQFIFQYYEKEERGRGNFPDRFSARQFPNYSSELNVNALLLGDSALYLCASSSSKRGRDTDTQYFGPGTRLTVL.

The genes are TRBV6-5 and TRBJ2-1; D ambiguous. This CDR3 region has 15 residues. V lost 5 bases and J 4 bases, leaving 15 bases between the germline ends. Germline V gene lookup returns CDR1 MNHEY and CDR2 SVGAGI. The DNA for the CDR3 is TGTGCCAGCAGTCCCACTGCCGTAAAATACAATGAGCAGTTCTTC. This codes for CASSPTAVKYNEQFF.

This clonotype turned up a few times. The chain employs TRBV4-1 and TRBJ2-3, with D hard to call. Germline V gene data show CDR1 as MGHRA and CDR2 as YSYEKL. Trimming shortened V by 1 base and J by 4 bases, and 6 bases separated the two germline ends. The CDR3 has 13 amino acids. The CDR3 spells CASSQVLSDTQYF. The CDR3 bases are TGCGCCAGCAGCCAAGTCCTTTCAGATACGCAGTATTTT.

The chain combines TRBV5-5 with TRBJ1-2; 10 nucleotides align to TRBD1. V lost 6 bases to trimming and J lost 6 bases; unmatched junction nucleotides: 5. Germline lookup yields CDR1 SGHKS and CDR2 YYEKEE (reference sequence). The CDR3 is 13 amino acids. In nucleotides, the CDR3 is TGTGCCAGCACCCCGACAGGGGGCGATGGCTACACCTTC. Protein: CASTPTGGDGYTF.

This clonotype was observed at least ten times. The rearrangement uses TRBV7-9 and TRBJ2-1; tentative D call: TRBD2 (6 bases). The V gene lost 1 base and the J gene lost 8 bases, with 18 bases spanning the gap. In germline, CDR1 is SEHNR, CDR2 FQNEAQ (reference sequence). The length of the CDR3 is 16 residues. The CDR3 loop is CASSLVTSLVLDEQFF. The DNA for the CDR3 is TGTGCCAGCAGCTTAGTAACTAGCTTAGTTCTCGATGAGCAGTTCTTC.

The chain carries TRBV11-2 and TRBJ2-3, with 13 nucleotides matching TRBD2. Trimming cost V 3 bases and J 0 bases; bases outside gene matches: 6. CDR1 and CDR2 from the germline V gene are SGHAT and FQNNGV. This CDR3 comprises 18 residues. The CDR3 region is CASSFRTSGGPSTDTQYF. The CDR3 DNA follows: TGTGCCAGCAGCTTTAGGACTAGCGGGGGTCCTAGCACAGATACGCAGTATTTT.

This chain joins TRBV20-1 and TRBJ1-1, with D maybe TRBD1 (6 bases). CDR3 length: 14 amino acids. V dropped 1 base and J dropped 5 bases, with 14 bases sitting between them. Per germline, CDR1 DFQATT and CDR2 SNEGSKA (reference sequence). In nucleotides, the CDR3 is TGCAGTGCTAGAGTCCGAGAGGGGGGGACTGAAGCTTTCTTT. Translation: CSARVREGGTEAFF.

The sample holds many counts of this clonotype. Here the CDR3 reads CASSLALETLGELFF. The CDR3 DNA reads TGTGCCAGCAGCTTAGCGCTAGAGACACTCGGGGAGCTGTTTTTT. The chain recombines TRBV7-6 with TRBJ2-2; D remains ambiguous. Between the trimmed V and J ends, which lost 0 bases and 7 bases, there was a span of 12 bases. The CDR3 has 15 amino acids. Per the germline V gene, CDR1 is SGHVS and CDR2 is FNYEAQ.

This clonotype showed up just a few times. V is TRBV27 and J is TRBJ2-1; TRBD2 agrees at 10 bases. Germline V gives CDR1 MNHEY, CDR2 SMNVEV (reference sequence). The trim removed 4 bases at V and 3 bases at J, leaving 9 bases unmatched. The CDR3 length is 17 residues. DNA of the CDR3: TGTGCCAGCAGTTACCTATCTAGCGGGGGATTCTACAATGAGCAGTTCTTC. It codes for CASSYLSSGGFYNEQFF.

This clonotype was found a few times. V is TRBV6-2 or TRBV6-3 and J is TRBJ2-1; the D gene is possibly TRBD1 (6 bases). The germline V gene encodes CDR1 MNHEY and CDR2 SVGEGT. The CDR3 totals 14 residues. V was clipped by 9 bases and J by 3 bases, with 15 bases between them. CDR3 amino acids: CASQTGQNYNEQFF. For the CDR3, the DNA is TGTGCCAGTCAAACTGGACAGAACTACAATGAGCAGTTCTTC.